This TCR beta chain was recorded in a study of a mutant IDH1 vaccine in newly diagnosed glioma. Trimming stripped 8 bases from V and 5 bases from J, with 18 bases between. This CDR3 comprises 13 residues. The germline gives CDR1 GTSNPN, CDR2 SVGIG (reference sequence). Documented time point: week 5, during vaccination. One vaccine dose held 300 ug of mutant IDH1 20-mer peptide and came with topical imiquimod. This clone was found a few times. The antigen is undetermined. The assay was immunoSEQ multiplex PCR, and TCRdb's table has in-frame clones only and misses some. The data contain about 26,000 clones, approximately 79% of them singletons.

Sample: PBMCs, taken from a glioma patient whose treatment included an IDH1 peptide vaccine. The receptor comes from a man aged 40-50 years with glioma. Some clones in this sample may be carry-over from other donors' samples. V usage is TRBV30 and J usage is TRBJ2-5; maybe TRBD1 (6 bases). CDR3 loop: CAGRTVTFETQYF. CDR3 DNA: TGTGCCGGACGGACAGTGACCTTCGAGACCCAGTACTTC.